This entry is about one TCR beta chain. This entry comes from a study of blood T cell repertoires in COVID-19. CDR1 and CDR2 from the germline V gene are SGHAT and FQNNGV. This CDR3 has 14 amino acids. V dropped 0 bases and J dropped 6; count of bases not matched to a gene: 4. Using immunoSEQ multiplex PCR, the repertoire was profiled, and TCRdb retains in-frame clones only, with some absent. The sample includes tens of thousands of clones, around 90% of them seen just once. The sequence was obtained from a man between 65 and 79 years old with acute or convalescent COVID-19. V is TRBV11-2 and J is TRBJ1-1; 7 positions agree with TRBD1. The sequenced sample consisted of peripheral blood. The CDR3 DNA is TGTGCCAGCAGCTTAGATACAGGGGTAGCTGAAGCTTTCTTT. Translating it yields CASSLDTGVAEAFF.